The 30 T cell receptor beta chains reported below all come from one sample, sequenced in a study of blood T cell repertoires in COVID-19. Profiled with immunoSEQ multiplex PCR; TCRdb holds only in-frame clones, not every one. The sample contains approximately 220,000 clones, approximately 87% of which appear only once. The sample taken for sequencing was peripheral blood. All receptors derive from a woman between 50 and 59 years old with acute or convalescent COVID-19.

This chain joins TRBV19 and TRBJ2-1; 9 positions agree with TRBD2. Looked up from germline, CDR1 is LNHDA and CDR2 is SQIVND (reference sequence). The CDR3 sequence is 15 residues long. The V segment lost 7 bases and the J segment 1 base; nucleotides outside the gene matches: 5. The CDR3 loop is CASISGGRSYNEQFF. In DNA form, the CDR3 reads TGTGCCAGTATTAGCGGGGGCCGTTCCTACAATGAGCAGTTCTTC.

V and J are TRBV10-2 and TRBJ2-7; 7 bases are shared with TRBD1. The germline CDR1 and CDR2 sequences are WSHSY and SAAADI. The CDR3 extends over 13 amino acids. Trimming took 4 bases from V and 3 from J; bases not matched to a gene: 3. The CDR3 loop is CASSGAGGYEQYF. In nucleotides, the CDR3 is TGCGCCAGCAGTGGGGCAGGGGGCTACGAGCAGTACTTC.

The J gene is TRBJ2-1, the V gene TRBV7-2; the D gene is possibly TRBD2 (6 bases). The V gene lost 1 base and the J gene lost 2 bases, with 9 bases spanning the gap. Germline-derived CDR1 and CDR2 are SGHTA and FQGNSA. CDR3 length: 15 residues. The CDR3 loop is CASSLGPGAYNEQFF. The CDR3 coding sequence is TGTGCCAGCAGCTTAGGTCCGGGGGCCTACAATGAGCAGTTCTTC.

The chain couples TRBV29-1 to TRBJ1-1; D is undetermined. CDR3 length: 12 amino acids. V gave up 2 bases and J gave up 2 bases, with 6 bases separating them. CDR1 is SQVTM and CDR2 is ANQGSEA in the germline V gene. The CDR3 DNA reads TGCAGCGTTGAAAGGAGTAACACTGAAGCTTTCTTT. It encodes CSVERSNTEAFF.

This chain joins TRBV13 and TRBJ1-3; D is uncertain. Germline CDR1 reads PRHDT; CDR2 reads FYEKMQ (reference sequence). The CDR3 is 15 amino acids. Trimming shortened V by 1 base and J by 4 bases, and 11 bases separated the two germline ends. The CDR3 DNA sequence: TGTGCCAGCAGCTTAGCTATCGATCTGGGAAACACCATATATTTT. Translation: CASSLAIDLGNTIYF.

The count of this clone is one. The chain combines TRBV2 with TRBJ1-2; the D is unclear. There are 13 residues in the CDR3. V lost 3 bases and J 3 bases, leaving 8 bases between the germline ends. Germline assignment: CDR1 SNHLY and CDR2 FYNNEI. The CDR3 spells CASSDPSYYGYTF. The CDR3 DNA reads TGTGCCAGCAGTGATCCCTCTTACTATGGCTACACCTTC.

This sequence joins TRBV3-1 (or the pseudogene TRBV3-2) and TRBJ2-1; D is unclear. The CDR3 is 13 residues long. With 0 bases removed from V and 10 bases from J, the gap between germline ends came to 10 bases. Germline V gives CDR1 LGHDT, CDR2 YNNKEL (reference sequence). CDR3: CASSQDLAVEQFF. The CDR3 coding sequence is TGTGCCAGCAGCCAAGATTTGGCAGTAGAGCAGTTCTTC.

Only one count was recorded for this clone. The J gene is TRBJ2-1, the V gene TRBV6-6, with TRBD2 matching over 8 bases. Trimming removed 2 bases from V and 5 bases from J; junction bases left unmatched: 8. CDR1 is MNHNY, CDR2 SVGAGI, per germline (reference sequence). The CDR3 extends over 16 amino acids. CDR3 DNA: TGTGCCAGCAGTTACACCACTAGCGGACTCCACAATGAGCAGTTCTTC. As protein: CASSYTTSGLHNEQFF.

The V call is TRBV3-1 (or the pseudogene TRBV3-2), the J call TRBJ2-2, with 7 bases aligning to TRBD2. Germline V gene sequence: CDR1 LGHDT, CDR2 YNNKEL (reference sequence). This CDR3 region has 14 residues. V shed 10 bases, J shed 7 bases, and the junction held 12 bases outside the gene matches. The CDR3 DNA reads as TGTGCCACCGGAGCGGGAAATACCTACGGGGAGCTGTTTTTT. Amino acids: CATGAGNTYGELFF.

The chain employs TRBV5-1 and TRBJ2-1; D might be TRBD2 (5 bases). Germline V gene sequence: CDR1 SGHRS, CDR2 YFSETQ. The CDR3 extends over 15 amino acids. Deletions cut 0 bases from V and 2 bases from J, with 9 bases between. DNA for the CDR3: TGCGCCAGCAGCTTGGAGGACTTGGCCTACAATGAGCAGTTCTTC. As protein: CASSLEDLAYNEQFF.

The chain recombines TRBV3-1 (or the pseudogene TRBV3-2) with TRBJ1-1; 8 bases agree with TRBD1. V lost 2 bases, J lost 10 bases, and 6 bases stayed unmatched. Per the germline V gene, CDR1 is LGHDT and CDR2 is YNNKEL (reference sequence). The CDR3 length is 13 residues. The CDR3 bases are TGTGCCAGCAGCCAAAGGACAGGGTGGAGAGCTTTCTTT. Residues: CASSQRTGWRAFF.

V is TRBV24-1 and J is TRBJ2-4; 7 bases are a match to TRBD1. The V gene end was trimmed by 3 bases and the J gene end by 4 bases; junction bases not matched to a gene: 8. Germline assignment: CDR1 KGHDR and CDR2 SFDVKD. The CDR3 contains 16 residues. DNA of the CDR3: TGTGCCACCAGTGATCCCCTCGGGACAGAGAAAAACATTCAGTACTTC. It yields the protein CATSDPLGTEKNIQYF.

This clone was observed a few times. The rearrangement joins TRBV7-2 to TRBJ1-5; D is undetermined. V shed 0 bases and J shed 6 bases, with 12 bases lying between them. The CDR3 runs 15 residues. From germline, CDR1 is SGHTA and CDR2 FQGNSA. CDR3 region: CASSLAPGNGQPQHF. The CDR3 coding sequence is TGTGCCAGCAGCTTAGCGCCGGGTAATGGTCAGCCCCAGCATTTT.

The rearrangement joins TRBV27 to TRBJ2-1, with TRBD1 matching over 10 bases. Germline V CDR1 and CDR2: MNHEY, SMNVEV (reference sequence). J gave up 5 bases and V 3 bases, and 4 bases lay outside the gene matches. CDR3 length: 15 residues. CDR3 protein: CASSFYGQGDNEQFF. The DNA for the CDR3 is TGTGCCAGCAGTTTTTATGGACAGGGGGACAATGAGCAGTTCTTC.

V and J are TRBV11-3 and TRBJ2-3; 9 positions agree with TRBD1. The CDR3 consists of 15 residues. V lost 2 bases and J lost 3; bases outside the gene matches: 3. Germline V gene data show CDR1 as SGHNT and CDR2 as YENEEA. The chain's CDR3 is CASSLRDRVTDTQYF. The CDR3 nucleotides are TGTGCCAGCAGCTTACGGGACAGGGTGACAGATACGCAGTATTTT.

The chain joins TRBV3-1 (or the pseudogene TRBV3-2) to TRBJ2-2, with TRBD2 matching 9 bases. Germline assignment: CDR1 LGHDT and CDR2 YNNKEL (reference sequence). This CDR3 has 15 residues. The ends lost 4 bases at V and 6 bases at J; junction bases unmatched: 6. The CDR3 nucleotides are TGTGCCAGCAGCCCGAGCGGGGGGAGGGCCGGGGAGCTGTTTTTT. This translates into CASSPSGGRAGELFF.

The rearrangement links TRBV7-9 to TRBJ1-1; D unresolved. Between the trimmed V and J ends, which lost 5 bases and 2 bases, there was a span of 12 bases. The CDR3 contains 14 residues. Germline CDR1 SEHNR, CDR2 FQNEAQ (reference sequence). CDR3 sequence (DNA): TGTGCCAGCAGCGTCCGGGTTTTCAACACTGAAGCTTTCTTT. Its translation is CASSVRVFNTEAFF.

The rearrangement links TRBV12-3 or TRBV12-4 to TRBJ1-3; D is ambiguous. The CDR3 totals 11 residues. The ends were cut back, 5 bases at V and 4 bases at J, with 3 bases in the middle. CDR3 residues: CASSQGNTIYF. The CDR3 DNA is TGTGCCAGCAGTCAAGGAAACACCATATATTTT.

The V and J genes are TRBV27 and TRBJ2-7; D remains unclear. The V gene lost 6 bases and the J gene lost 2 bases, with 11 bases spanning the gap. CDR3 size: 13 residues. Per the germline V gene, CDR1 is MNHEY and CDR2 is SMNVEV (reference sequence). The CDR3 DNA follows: TGTGCCAGCAGCCTAACCCCAACCTACGAGCAGTACTTC. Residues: CASSLTPTYEQYF.

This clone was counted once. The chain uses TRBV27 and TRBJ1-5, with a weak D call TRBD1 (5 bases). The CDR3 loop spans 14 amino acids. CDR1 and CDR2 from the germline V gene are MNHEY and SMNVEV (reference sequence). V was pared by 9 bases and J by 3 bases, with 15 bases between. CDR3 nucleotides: TGTGCCAGTTCTGGGGGGATACTCAATCAGCCCCAGCATTTT. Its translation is CASSGGILNQPQHF.

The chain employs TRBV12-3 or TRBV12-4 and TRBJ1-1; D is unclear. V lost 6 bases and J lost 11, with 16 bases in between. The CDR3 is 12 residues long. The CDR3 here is CASSLGVPRAFF. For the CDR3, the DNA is TGTGCCAGCAGCCTCGGAGTTCCGAGGGCTTTCTTT.

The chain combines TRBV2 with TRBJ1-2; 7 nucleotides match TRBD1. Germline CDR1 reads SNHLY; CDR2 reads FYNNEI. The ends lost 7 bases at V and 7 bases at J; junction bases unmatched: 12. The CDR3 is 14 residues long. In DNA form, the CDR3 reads TGTGCCAGCAACCGGGACAGCTCCCTTGGTGGCTACACCTTC. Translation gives CASNRDSSLGGYTF. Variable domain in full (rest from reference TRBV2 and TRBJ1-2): EPEVTQTPSHQVTQMGQEVILRCVPISNHLYFYWYRQILGQKVEFLVSFYNNEISEKSEIFDDQFSVERPDGSNFTLKIRSTKLEDSAMYFCASNRDSSLGGYTFGSGTRLTVV.

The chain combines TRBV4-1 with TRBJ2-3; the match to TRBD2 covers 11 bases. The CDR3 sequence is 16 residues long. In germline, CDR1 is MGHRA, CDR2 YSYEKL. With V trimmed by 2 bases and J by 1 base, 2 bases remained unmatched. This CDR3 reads CASSQMGLAGTDTQYF. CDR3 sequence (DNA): TGCGCCAGCAGCCAAATGGGACTAGCGGGCACAGATACGCAGTATTTT.

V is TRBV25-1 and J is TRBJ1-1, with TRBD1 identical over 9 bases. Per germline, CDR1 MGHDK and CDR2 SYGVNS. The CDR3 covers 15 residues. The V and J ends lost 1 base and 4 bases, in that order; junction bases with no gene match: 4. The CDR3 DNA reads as TGTGCCAGCAGTGAATCCGGGACAGGGACCACTGAAGCTTTCTTT. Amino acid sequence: CASSESGTGTTEAFF. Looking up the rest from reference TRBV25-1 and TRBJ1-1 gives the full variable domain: EADIYQTPRYLVIGTGKKITLECSQTMGHDKMYWYQQDPGMELHLIHYSYGVNSTEKGDLSSESTVSRIRTEHFPLTLESARPSHTSQYLCASSESGTGTTEAFFGQGTRLTVV.

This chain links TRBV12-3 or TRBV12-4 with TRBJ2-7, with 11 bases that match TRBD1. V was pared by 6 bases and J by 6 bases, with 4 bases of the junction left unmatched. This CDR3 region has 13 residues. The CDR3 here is CASSWTGGGEQYF. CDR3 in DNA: TGTGCCAGCAGCTGGACAGGGGGCGGCGAGCAGTACTTC.

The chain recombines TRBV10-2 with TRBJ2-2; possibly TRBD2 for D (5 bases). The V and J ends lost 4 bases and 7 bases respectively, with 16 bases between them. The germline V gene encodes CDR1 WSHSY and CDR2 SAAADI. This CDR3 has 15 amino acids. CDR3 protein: CASSGVASDSGELFF. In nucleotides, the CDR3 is TGCGCCAGCAGTGGGGTAGCGTCGGATAGCGGGGAGCTGTTTTTT.

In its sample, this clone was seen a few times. The CDR3 loop reads CAWNSVGAGNTIYF. The CDR3 DNA follows: TGTGCCTGGAACTCCGTAGGGGCTGGAAACACCATATATTTT. The V call is TRBV30, the J call TRBJ1-3; D is possibly TRBD1 (5 bases). The ends were cut back, 4 bases at V and 2 bases at J, with 12 bases in the middle. From germline, CDR1 is GTSNPN and CDR2 SVGIG (reference sequence). CDR3 length: 14 amino acids. The variable domain in full, with the rest retrieved from reference TRBV30 and TRBJ1-3, is SQTIHQWPATLVQPVGSPLSLECTVEGTSNPNLYWYRQAAGRGLQLLFYSVGIGQISSEVPQNLSASRPQDRQFILSSKKLLLSDSGFYLCAWNSVGAGNTIYFGEGSWLTVV.

The CDR3 loop is CASSPGLAVYNEQFF. CDR3 bases: TGTGCCAGCAGTCCAGGACTAGCGGTCTACAATGAGCAGTTCTTC. The chain employs TRBV27 and TRBJ2-1; TRBD2 agrees at 10 bases. CDR1 is MNHEY and CDR2 is SMNVEV in the germline V gene (reference sequence). This CDR3 is built from 15 residues. The V segment lost 5 bases and the J segment 3 bases; nucleotides outside the gene matches: 4.

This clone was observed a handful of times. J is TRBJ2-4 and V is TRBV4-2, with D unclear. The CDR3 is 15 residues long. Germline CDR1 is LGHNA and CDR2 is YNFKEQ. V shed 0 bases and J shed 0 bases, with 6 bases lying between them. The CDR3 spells CASSQDSLAKNIQYF. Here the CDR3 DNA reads TGTGCCAGCAGCCAAGATTCCTTAGCCAAAAACATTCAGTACTTC.

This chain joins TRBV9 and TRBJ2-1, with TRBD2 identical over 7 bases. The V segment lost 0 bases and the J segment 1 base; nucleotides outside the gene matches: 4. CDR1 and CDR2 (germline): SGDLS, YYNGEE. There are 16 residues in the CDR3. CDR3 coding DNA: TGTGCCAGCAGCGTAGACCCAGCGGGGTCCTACAATGAGCAGTTCTTC. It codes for CASSVDPAGSYNEQFF.